The clone carrying this T cell receptor beta chain has just one count. This entry comes from a study of blood T cell repertoires in COVID-19. Data came from immunoSEQ multiplex PCR; TCRdb stores just in-frame clones and leaves some out. The table has around 190,000 clones, 75% to 85% seen once. This CDR3 has 13 residues. The V gene lost 3 bases and the J gene lost 5 bases, with 8 bases spanning the gap. Germline values: CDR1 MDHEN, CDR2 SYDVKM. The origin of this receptor is a human donor in a cohort sampled during active COVID-19. V usage is TRBV28 and J usage is TRBJ2-1; D uncertain. The sequenced sample consisted of peripheral blood. CDR3 loop: CASSFYTDNEQFF. CDR3 nucleotide sequence: TGTGCCAGCAGTTTTTACACCGACAATGAGCAGTTCTTC. The full variable domain, its missing parts supplied by reference TRBV28 and TRBJ2-1, is DVKVTQSSRYLVKRTGEKVFLECVQDMDHENMFWYRQDPGLGLRLIYFSYDVKMKEKGDIPEGYSVSREKKERFSLILESASTNQTSMYLCASSFYTDNEQFFGPGTRLTVL.